What follows are 19 T cell receptor beta chains derived from one specimen sequenced in a study of cytomegalovirus exposure and HLA in healthy donors. It was with 60 Vbeta and 13 Jbeta primers that the PCR ran. TCRdb's table, derived via immunoSEQ multiplex PCR, lists solely in-frame clones and lacks some. Seen in this sample are tens of thousands of clones; the ten most common clones hold 15% to 19%. The sequencing input was PBMCs. The receptors here all came from a man over 45 in good health and CMV-seropositive.

A note on this clone: Other nucleotide sequences in the sample specify the same CDR3. V is TRBV7-8 and J is TRBJ2-7; 9 nucleotides align to TRBD2. Germline lookup yields CDR1 SGHVS and CDR2 FQNEAQ. After removal of 1 base from V and 6 bases from J, the junction contained 7 bases not matched to a gene. The CDR3 totals 15 residues. The CDR3 loop reads CASSLEDSGSFEQYF. DNA for the CDR3: TGTGCCAGCAGCTTAGAGGATAGCGGGAGTTTCGAGCAGTACTTC.

The V call is TRBV7-6, the J call TRBJ1-2; 11 nucleotides align to TRBD1. CDR1 is SGHVS, CDR2 FNYEAQ, per germline. CDR3 length equals 14 residues. Trimming took 2 bases from V and 6 from J; bases not matched to a gene: 2. This CDR3 is CASSLRTGGDGYTF. The CDR3 bases are TGTGCCAGCAGCTTACGGACAGGGGGCGATGGCTACACCTTC.

V usage is TRBV30 and J usage is TRBJ2-3; 7 bases line up with TRBD2. Germline V lookup: CDR1 GTSNPN, CDR2 SVGIG (reference sequence). The trim removed 2 bases at V and 1 base at J, leaving 9 bases unmatched. The CDR3 has 16 residues. CDR3 sequence reads: CAWSLGLGDRTDTQYF. The CDR3 DNA reads as TGTGCCTGGAGTCTCGGACTAGGGGACCGCACAGATACGCAGTATTTT.

V and J are TRBV5-8 and TRBJ1-2; D might be TRBD1 (5 bases). V lost 4 bases and J 4 bases, leaving 14 bases between the germline ends. Germline CDR1 is SGHTS and CDR2 is YDEGEE. The CDR3 length is 14 residues. CDR3 DNA: TGTGCCAGCAGCGCCTCAGGGTTGATCTATGGCTACACCTTC. Its translation: CASSASGLIYGYTF. The full variable domain, with the rest looked up from reference TRBV5-8 and TRBJ1-2, is EAGVTQSPTHLIKTRGQQATLRCSPISGHTSVYWYQQALGLGLQFLLWYDEGEERNRGNFPPRFSGRQFPNYSSELNVNALELEDSALYLCASSASGLIYGYTFGSGTRLTVV.

Worth noting for this clone: One end of the junction fails to match germline, which may point to a read error. V gene TRBV20-1 combines with J gene TRBJ1-2, with TRBD1 as a possible D gene (5 bases). The CDR3 has 11 residues. Per germline, CDR1 DFQATT and CDR2 SNEGSKA (reference sequence). Written as DNA, the CDR3 is TGCAGTGCTTCTGTGCCGTCAGGGTATTCCTTC. Its translation is CSASVPSGYSF.

The rearrangement joins TRBV16 to TRBJ1-1, with D unclear. Trimming pared 2 bases from V and 6 bases from J, leaving 13 bases between. Germline loops: CDR1 KGHSY, CDR2 FQNENV. The CDR3 length is 14 residues. This CDR3 is CASSQGATAAEAFF. CDR3 in DNA: TGTGCCAGCAGCCAAGGAGCGACGGCTGCTGAAGCTTTCTTT.

This rearrangement joins TRBV18 to TRBJ2-2; TRBD2 matches at 12 bases. V lost 3 bases and J lost 3; bases outside the gene matches: 2. CDR3 length: 16 residues. Germline V CDR1 and CDR2: KGHSH, LQKENI. The CDR3 is CASSPTSGRYTGELFF. The CDR3, as DNA: TGTGCCAGCTCACCCACTAGCGGGAGGTACACCGGGGAGCTGTTTTTT.

CDR3 amino acids: CASSMGEAGFAYEQYF. The CDR3, as DNA: TGTGCCAGCAGTATGGGTGAAGCGGGTTTTGCCTACGAGCAGTACTTC. The chain is built from TRBV27 and TRBJ2-7, with a tentative D call TRBD2 (6 bases). Germline V gene sequence: CDR1 MNHEY, CDR2 SMNVEV (reference sequence). The CDR3 extends over 16 amino acids. The V end lost 5 bases, the J end lost 2 bases, and 19 bases lay between the germline ends.

V gene TRBV6-5 combines with J gene TRBJ1-1, with unresolved D. The germline V gene has CDR1 MNHEY and CDR2 SVGAGI. The CDR3 covers 15 residues. The germline V and J ends were trimmed by 1 base and 1 base, with 10 bases remaining between them. Here the CDR3 DNA reads TGTGCCAGCAGTTACTTCGGGGAAGGGAACACTGAAGCTTTCTTT. Translating gives CASSYFGEGNTEAFF.

The chain employs TRBV10-3 and TRBJ2-1, with 10 bases lining up with TRBD2. Germline V gene sequence: CDR1 ENHRY, CDR2 SYGVKD. The junction had 13 bases not matched to a gene; V was cut back by 6 bases and J by 8 bases. The length of the CDR3 is 16 residues. CDR3 sequence: CAISAGSSGSGYEQFF. The DNA of the CDR3 is TGTGCCATCAGCGCAGGTTCTAGCGGGAGTGGATATGAGCAGTTCTTC.

The chain joins TRBV13 to TRBJ2-1; possible D gene TRBD2, 6 bases. CDR3 length: 14 amino acids. V was trimmed by 0 bases and J by 6 bases, leaving 9 bases between them. Germline lookup yields CDR1 PRHDT and CDR2 FYEKMQ (reference sequence). Here the CDR3 reads CASSLGGTVNEQFF. CDR3 bases: TGTGCCAGCAGCTTAGGTGGGACTGTCAATGAGCAGTTCTTC. Combining the CDR3 with reference TRBV13 and TRBJ2-1 gives the whole variable domain AAGVIQSPRHLIKEKRETATLKCYPIPRHDTVYWYQQGPGQDPQFLISFYEKMQSDKGSIPDRFSAQQFSDYHSELNMSSLELGDSALYFCASSLGGTVNEQFFGPGTRLTVL.

J is TRBJ2-7 and V is TRBV18; D might be TRBD2 (6 bases). Germline loops: CDR1 KGHSH, CDR2 LQKENI. Trimming removed 2 bases from V and 4 bases from J, with 12 bases in between. CDR3 length equals 14 residues. CDR3 loop: CASSPISGRYEQYF. The CDR3 DNA follows: TGTGCCAGCTCACCAATCAGTGGGAGGTACGAGCAGTACTTC. Looking up the rest from reference TRBV18 and TRBJ2-7 gives the full variable domain: NAGVMQNPRHLVRRRGQEARLRCSPMKGHSHVYWYRQLPEEGLKFMVYLQKENIIDESGMPKERFSAEFPKEGPSILRIQQVVRGDSAAYFCASSPISGRYEQYFGPGTRLTVT.

V is TRBV5-1 and J is TRBJ1-1; the match to TRBD1 covers 8 bases. The CDR3 runs 13 residues. CDR1 SGHRS and CDR2 YFSETQ come from the germline V gene. J lost 7 bases, V lost 4 bases, and 6 bases had no gene match. The CDR3 region has the DNA TGCGCCAGCAGCCCGGACAGGGCCAGTGAAGCTTTCTTT. It codes for CASSPDRASEAFF.

The chain has TRBV10-3 and TRBJ2-2; D might be TRBD1 (5 bases). Per germline, CDR1 ENHRY and CDR2 SYGVKD. The CDR3 is made up of 16 amino acids. V was cut by 7 bases and J by 0 bases, with 15 bases left in between. CDR3 sequence reads: CAIKGMGNANTGELFF. For the CDR3, the DNA is TGTGCCATCAAGGGGATGGGAAACGCGAACACCGGGGAGCTGTTTTTT.

The chain links TRBV5-6 to TRBJ2-1, with D possibly TRBD1 on 6 matching bases. This CDR3 is 15 amino acids long. The V gene's germline CDR1 is SGHDT and CDR2 YYEEEE. The ends were cut back, 0 bases at V and 0 bases at J, with 7 bases in the middle. CDR3: CASSLDRVSYNEQFF. The DNA for the CDR3 is TGTGCCAGCAGCTTGGACAGGGTCTCCTACAATGAGCAGTTCTTC.

This rearrangement joins TRBV11-3 to TRBJ2-1; tentatively, D is TRBD1 (6 bases). The V gene's germline CDR1 is SGHNT and CDR2 YENEEA. With 5 bases removed from V and 2 bases from J, the gap between germline ends came to 13 bases. This CDR3 is 15 amino acids long. CDR3 DNA: TGTGCCAGCAGCCGGACAGTCCAGGCCTACAATGAGCAGTTCTTC. Protein: CASSRTVQAYNEQFF.

The rearrangement uses TRBV30 and TRBJ2-7; 7 bases line up with TRBD2. This CDR3 contains 13 residues. Germline-derived CDR1 and CDR2 are GTSNPN and SVGIG (reference sequence). Trimming cost V 3 bases and J 7 bases; bases outside gene matches: 9. This CDR3 is CAWSKVAGGEQYF. The CDR3 region has the DNA TGTGCCTGGAGCAAGGTAGCGGGTGGGGAGCAGTACTTC. Full variable domain (remainder filled in from reference TRBV30 and TRBJ2-7): SQTIHQWPATLVQPVGSPLSLECTVEGTSNPNLYWYRQAAGRGLQLLFYSVGIGQISSEVPQNLSASRPQDRQFILSSKKLLLSDSGFYLCAWSKVAGGEQYFGPGTRLTVT.

The rearrangement uses TRBV7-2 and TRBJ1-5; D is uncertain. There are 13 residues in the CDR3. V lost 6 bases and J 3 bases, leaving 9 bases between the germline ends. Germline V lookup: CDR1 SGHTA, CDR2 FQGNSA. This chain's CDR3 is CASSTGLNQPQHF. CDR3 DNA sequence: TGTGCCAGCAGTACGGGTCTCAATCAGCCCCAGCATTTT.

The V and J genes are TRBV6-5 and TRBJ2-3; 9 nucleotides agree with TRBD1. The CDR3 loop spans 14 amino acids. The germline V gene encodes CDR1 MNHEY and CDR2 SVGAGI. V lost 10 bases, J lost 6 bases, and 11 bases stayed unmatched. This chain's CDR3 is CATEAGTGSDTQYF. The CDR3 DNA reads TGTGCCACCGAAGCCGGGACAGGGTCGGATACGCAGTATTTT.